The entry below gives a single T cell receptor beta chain sequence along with its context. The PCR ran on 60 Vbeta and 13 Jbeta primers. Libraries were prepared by immunoSEQ multiplex PCR; TCRdb keeps only in-frame clonotypes and omits some of them. The data hold over 150,000 clones, with 70% to 75% observed a single time. This specimen belongs to a study of cytomegalovirus exposure and HLA in healthy donors. This CDR3 comprises 15 residues. CDR1 and CDR2 from the germline V gene are SEHNR and FQNEAQ (reference sequence). V was cut by 1 base and J by 4 bases, with 13 bases left in between. The gene calls are TRBV7-9 and TRBJ2-5, with D tentatively TRBD1 (6 bases). The sequence derives from a man aged 30 to 45 in good health and CMV-seropositive. Sequences were obtained from PBMCs. CDR3 coding DNA: TGTGCCAGCAGCTTAGGAGGACAGCCGGGAGAGACCCAGTACTTC. It translates to CASSLGGQPGETQYF.